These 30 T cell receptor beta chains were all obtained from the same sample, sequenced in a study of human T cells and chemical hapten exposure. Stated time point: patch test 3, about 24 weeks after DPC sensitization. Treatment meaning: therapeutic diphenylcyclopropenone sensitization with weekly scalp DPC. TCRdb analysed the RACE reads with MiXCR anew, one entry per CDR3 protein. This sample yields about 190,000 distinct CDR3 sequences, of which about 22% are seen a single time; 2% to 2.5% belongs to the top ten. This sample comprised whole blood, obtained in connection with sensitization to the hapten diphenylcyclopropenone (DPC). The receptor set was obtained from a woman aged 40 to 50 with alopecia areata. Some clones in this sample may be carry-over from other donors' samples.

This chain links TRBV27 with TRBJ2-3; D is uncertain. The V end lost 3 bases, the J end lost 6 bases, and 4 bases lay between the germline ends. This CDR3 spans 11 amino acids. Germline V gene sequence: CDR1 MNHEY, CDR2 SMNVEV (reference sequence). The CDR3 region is CASSFFDTQYF. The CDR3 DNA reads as TGTGCCAGCAGTTTTTTCGATACGCAGTATTTT.

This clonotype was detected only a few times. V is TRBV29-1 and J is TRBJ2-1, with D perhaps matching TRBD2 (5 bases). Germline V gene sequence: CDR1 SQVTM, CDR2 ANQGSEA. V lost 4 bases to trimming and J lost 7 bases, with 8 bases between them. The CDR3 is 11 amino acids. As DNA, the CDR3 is TGCAGCGTTGTAGCGACTAATGAGCAGTTCTTC. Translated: CSVVATNEQFF.

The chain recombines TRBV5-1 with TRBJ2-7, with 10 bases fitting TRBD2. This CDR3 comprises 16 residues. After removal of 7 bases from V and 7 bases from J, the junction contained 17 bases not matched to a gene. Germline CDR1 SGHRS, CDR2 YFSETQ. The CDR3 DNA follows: TGCGCCAGCTCCCTTGGGGGCGGGCTAGCGGGAGAAGAGCAGTACTTC. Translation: CASSLGGGLAGEEQYF.

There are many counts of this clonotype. The DNA for the CDR3 is TGCGCCAGCAGCTCGGGACGCCTGGGGGACGAGCAGTACTTC. Translating gives CASSSGRLGDEQYF. The V gene is TRBV5-1, the J gene TRBJ2-7; D tentatively fits TRBD1 or TRBD2 (5 bases each). Germline CDR1 and CDR2: SGHRS and YFSETQ. The CDR3 is 14 residues long. Trimming pared 3 bases from V and 5 bases from J, leaving 15 bases between.

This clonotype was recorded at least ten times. For the CDR3, the DNA is TGTGCCAGCAGCCGCGACAGCTATGGCTACACCTTC. This encodes CASSRDSYGYTF. The gene calls are TRBV7-2 and TRBJ1-2, with a weak D call TRBD1 (5 bases). V lost 5 bases and J lost 4, with 8 bases in between. Germline loops: CDR1 SGHTA, CDR2 FQGNSA. The CDR3 runs to 12 residues.

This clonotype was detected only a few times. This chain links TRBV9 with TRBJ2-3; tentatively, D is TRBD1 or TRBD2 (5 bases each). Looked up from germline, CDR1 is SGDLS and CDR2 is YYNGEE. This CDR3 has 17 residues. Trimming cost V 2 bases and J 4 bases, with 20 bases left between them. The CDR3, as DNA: TGTGCCAGCAGCGTGAGTATCGGGGCAGGGTCGGCAGATACGCAGTATTTT. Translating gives CASSVSIGAGSADTQYF. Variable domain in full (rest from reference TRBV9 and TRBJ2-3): DSGVTQTPKHLITATGQRVTLRCSPRSGDLSVYWYQQSLDQGLQFLIQYYNGEERAKGNILERFSAQQFPDLHSELNLSSLELGDSALYFCASSVSIGAGSADTQYFGPGTRLTVL.

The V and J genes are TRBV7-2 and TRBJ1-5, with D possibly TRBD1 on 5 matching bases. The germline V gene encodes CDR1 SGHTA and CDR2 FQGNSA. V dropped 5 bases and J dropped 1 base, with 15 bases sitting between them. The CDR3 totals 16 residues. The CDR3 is CASSLEAGRSNQPQHF. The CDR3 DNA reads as TGTGCCAGCAGCCTGGAGGCAGGGCGGAGCAATCAGCCCCAGCATTTT.

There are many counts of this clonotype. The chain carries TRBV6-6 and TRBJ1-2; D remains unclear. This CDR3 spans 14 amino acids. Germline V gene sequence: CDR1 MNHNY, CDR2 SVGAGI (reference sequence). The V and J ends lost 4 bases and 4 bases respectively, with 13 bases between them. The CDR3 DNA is TGTGCCAGCAGTTCCCCGGACGGTGGCTATGGCTACACCTTC. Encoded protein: CASSSPDGGYGYTF.

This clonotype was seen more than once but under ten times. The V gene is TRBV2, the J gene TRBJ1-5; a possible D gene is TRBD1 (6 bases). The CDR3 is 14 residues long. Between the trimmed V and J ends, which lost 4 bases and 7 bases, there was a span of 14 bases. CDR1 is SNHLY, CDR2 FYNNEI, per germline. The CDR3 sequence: CASSVSGGWQPQHF. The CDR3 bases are TGTGCCAGCAGTGTATCGGGGGGCTGGCAGCCCCAGCATTTT. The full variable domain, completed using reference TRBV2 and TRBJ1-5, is EPEVTQTPSHQVTQMGQEVILRCVPISNHLYFYWYRQILGQKVEFLVSFYNNEISEKSEIFDDQFSVERPDGSNFTLKIRSTKLEDSAMYFCASSVSGGWQPQHFGDGTRLSIL.

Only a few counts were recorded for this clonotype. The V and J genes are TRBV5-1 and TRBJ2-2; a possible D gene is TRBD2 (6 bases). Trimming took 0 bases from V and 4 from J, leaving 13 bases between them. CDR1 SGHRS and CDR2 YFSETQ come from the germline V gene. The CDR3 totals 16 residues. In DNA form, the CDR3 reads TGCGCCAGCAGCTTGGACCCGGGAGCGGTCACCGGGGAGCTGTTTTTT. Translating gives CASSLDPGAVTGELFF.

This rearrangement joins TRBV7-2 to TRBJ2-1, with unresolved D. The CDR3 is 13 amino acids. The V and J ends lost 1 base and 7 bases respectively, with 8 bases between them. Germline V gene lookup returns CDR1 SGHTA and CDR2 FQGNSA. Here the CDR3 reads CASSLGPLNEQFF. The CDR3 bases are TGTGCCAGCAGCTTAGGACCGTTGAATGAGCAGTTCTTC.

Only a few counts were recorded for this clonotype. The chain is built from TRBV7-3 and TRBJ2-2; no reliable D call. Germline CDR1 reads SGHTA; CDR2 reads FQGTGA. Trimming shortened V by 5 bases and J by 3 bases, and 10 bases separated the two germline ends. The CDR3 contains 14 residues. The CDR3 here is CASSAIGDTGELFF. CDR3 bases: TGTGCCAGCAGCGCAATTGGGGACACCGGGGAGCTGTTTTTT.

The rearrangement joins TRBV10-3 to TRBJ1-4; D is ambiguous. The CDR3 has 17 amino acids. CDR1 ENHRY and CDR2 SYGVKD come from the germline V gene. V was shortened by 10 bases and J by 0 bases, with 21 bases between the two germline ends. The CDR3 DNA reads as TGTGCCACCCGGGTAGGGCTCGACCCTACAACTAATGAAAAACTGTTTTTT. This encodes CATRVGLDPTTNEKLFF.

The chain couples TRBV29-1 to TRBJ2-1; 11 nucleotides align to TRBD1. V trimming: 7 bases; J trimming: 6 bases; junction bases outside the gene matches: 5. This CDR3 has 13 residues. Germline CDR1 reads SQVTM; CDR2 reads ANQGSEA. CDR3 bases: TGCAGCGGTACCGGGACAGGGGGCAATGAGCAGTTCTTC. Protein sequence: CSGTGTGGNEQFF.

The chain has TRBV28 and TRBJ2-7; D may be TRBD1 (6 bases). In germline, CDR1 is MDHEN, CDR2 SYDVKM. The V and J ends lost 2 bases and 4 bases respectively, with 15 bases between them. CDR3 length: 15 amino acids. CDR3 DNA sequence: TGTGCCAGCAGTTTACCCTCTGGGACACAATACGAGCAGTACTTC. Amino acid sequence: CASSLPSGTQYEQYF. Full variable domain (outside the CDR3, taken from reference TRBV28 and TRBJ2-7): DVKVTQSSRYLVKRTGEKVFLECVQDMDHENMFWYRQDPGLGLRLIYFSYDVKMKEKGDIPEGYSVSREKKERFSLILESASTNQTSMYLCASSLPSGTQYEQYFGPGTRLTVT.

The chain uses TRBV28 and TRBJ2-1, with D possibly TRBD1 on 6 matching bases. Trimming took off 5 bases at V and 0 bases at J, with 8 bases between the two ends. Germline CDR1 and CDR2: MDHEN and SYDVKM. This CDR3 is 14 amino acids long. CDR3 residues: CASSTGPSYNEQFF. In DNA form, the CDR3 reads TGTGCCAGCAGTACAGGGCCCTCCTACAATGAGCAGTTCTTC.

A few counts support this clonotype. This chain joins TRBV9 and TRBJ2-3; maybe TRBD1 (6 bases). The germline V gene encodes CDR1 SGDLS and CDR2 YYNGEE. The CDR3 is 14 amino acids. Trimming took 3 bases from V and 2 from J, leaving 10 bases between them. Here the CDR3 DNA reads TGTGCCAGCAGCGAGGGGGTACACACAGATACGCAGTATTTT. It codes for CASSEGVHTDTQYF.

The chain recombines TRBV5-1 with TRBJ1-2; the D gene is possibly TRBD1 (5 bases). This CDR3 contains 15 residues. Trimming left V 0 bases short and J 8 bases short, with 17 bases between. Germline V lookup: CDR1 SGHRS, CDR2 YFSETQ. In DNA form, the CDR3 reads TGCGCCAGCAGCTTGGTGACAACAGGAGAGGGGGGCTACACCTTC. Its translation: CASSLVTTGEGGYTF.

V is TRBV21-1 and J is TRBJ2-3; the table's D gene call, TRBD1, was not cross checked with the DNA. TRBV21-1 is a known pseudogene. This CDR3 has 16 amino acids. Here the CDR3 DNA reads TGTGCCAGCAGCAAAGATTCCGGGGGTGAAAGGGATACGCAGTATTTT. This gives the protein CASSKDSGGERDTQYF.

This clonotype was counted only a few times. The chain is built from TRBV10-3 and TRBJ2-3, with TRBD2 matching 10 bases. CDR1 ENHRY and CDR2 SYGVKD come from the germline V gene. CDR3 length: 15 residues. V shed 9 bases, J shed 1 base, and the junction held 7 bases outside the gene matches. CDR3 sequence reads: CAMRSGTSGTDTQYF. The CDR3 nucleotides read TGTGCCATGAGGTCCGGGACTAGCGGCACAGATACGCAGTATTTT.

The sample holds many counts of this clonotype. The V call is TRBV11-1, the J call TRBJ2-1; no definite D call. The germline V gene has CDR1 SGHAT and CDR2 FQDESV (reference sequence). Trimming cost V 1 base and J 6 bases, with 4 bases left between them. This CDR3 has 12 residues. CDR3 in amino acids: CASSLGSNEQFF. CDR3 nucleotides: TGTGCCAGCAGCTTAGGGTCCAATGAGCAGTTCTTC.

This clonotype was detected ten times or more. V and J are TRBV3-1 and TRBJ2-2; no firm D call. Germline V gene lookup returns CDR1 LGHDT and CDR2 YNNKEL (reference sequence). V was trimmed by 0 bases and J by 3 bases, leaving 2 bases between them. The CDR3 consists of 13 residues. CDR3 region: CASSQDDTGELFF. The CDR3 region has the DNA TGTGCCAGCAGCCAAGATGACACCGGGGAGCTGTTTTTT.

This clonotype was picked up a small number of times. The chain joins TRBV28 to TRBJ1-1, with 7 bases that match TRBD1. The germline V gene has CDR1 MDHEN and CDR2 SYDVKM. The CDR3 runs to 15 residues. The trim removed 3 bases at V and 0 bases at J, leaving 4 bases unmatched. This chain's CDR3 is CASSFPGTVNTEAFF. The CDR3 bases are TGTGCCAGCAGTTTCCCCGGGACAGTGAACACTGAAGCTTTCTTT.

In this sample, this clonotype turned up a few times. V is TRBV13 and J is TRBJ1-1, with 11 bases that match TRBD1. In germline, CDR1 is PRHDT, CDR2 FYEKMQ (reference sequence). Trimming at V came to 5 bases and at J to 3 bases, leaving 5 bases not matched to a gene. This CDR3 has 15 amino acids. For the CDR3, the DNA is TGTGCCAGCAGCGATGGACAGGGGGCGTACACTGAAGCTTTCTTT. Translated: CASSDGQGAYTEAFF. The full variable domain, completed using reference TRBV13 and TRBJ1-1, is AAGVIQSPRHLIKEKRETATLKCYPIPRHDTVYWYQQGPGQDPQFLISFYEKMQSDKGSIPDRFSAQQFSDYHSELNMSSLELGDSALYFCASSDGQGAYTEAFFGQGTRLTVV.

In nucleotides, the CDR3 is TGTGCCAGCAGCTTAGTGAGCGCAGATACGCAGTATTTT. It yields the protein CASSLVSADTQYF. The V and J genes are TRBV7-2 and TRBJ2-3; D is unresolved. V was cut by 1 base and J by 4 bases, with 6 bases left in between. Germline values: CDR1 SGHTA, CDR2 FQGNSA. The CDR3 sequence is 13 residues long.

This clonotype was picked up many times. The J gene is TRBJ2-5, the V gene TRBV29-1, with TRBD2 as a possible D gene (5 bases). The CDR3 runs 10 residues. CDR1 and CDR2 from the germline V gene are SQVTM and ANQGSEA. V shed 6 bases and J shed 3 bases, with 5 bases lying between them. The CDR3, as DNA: TGCAGCGTGAGGGAAGAGACCCAGTACTTC. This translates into CSVREETQYF. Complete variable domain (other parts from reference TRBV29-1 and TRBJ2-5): SAVISQKPSRDICQRGTSLTIQCQVDSQVTMMFWYRQQPGQSLTLIATANQGSEATYESGFVIDKFPISRPNLTFSTLTVSNMSPEDSSIYLCSVREETQYFGPGTRLLVL.

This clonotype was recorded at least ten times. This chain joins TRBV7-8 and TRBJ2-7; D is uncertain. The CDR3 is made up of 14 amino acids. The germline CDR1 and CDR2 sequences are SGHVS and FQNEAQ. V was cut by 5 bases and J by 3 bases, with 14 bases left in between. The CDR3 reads CASSQPTRSYEQYF. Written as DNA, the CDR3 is TGTGCCAGCAGCCAACCTACGAGGAGCTACGAGCAGTACTTC.

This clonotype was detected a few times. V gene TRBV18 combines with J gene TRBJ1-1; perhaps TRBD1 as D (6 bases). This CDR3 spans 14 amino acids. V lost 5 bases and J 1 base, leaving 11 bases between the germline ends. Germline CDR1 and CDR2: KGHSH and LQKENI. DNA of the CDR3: TGTGCCAGCTCAGCAGGGGCGGGGAACACTGAAGCTTTCTTT. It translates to CASSAGAGNTEAFF.

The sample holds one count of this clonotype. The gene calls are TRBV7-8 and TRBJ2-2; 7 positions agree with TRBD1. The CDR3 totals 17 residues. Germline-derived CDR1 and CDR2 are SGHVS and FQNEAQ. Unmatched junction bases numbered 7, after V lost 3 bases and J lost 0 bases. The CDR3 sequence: CASSFKTGTPNTGELFF. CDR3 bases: TGTGCCAGCAGCTTTAAGACAGGGACCCCGAACACCGGGGAGCTGTTTTTT. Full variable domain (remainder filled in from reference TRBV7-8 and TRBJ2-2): GAGVSQSPRYKVAKRGQDVALRCDPISGHVSLFWYQQALGQGPEFLTYFQNEAQLDKSGLPSDRFFAERPEGSVSTLKIQRTQQEDSAVYLCASSFKTGTPNTGELFFGEGSRLTVL.

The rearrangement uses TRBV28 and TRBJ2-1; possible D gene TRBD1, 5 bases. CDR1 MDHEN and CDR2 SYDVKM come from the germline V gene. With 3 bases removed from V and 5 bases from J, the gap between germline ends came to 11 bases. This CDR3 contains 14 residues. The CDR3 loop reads CASSLRQGNNEQFF. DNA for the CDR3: TGTGCCAGCAGTTTGAGGCAGGGCAACAATGAGCAGTTCTTC.